The 31 T cell receptor beta chains below come from one sample, sequenced in a study of shared clonotypes between healthy human individuals. Here immunoSEQ multiplex PCR was the method, and the copy in TCRdb shows in-frame clones only, minus some. The repertoire holds some 490,000 clones, with more than 75% as singletons. The sample comprised PBMCs. These receptors all stem from a woman aged 40 to 50 in good health. Some clones in this sample may be carry-over from other donors' samples.

This chain uses TRBV30 with TRBJ1-2; no definite D call. The V end was cut by 0 bases, the J end by 4 bases, with 18 bases between. Germline lookup yields CDR1 GTSNPN and CDR2 SVGIG (reference sequence). The CDR3 covers 16 residues. The CDR3 DNA reads TGTGCCTGGAGTGTAAGTTCGCCCGGGATCCTCTATGGCTACACCTTC. Translation gives CAWSVSSPGILYGYTF.

This clone showed up just a few times. The same CDR3 can be traced to other DNA sequences in this sample. The rearrangement joins TRBV20-1 to TRBJ2-7; D unclear. This CDR3 comprises 11 residues. The ends were cut back, 1 base at V and 3 bases at J, with 4 bases in the middle. Germline V gives CDR1 DFQATT, CDR2 SNEGSKA (reference sequence). For the CDR3, the DNA is TGCAGTGCTAGAGGGGACTACGAGCAGTACTTC. Translation gives CSARGDYEQYF.

The V call is TRBV6-5, the J call TRBJ2-5; D not resolved. This CDR3 contains 13 residues. Germline V lookup: CDR1 MNHEY, CDR2 SVGAGI. Trimming removed 2 bases at V and 3 bases at J, with 7 bases between. For the CDR3, the DNA is TGTGCCAGCAGTTACACGCGAAAAGAGACCCAGTACTTC. Translated: CASSYTRKETQYF.

The rearrangement joins TRBV29-1 to TRBJ2-5; D could derive from TRBD1 or TRBD2 (6 bases each). The J call may be incorrect, as the DNA end agrees better with TRBJ2-7. Germline V gene lookup returns CDR1 SQVTM and CDR2 ANQGSEA. This CDR3 is 14 amino acids long. CDR3: CSVEAPGALYEQYF. The CDR3 region has the DNA TGCAGCGTTGAAGCCCCGGGGGCTCTCTACGAGCAGTACTTC.

The genes are TRBV7-2 and TRBJ2-7; D is unresolved. Per germline, CDR1 SGHTA and CDR2 FQGNSA. This CDR3 is built from 14 residues. The V gene lost 2 bases and the J gene lost 2 bases, with 10 bases spanning the gap. The CDR3 spells CASSLTGFTYEQYF. CDR3 coding DNA: TGTGCCAGCAGCTTAACGGGTTTCACCTACGAGCAGTACTTC. Drawing the rest from reference TRBV7-2 and TRBJ2-7, the complete variable domain is GAGVSQSPSNKVTEKGKDVELRCDPISGHTALYWYRQSLGQGLEFLIYFQGNSAPDKSGLPSDRFSAERTGGSVSTLTIQRTQQEDSAVYLCASSLTGFTYEQYFGPGTRLTVT.

Turning to this clone: It is likely a read error: a sequence one base away is far more abundant. The J gene is TRBJ2-3, the V gene TRBV19; 7 nucleotides line up with TRBD2. The CDR3 length is 14 residues. V shed 9 bases, J shed 8 bases, and the junction held 14 bases outside the gene matches. CDR1 LNHDA and CDR2 SQIVND come from the germline V gene (reference sequence). The CDR3 spells CASSPAGAVGTQYF. The CDR3 bases are TGTGCCAGCAGTCCGGCGGGAGCTGTAGGTACGCAGTATTTT.

V gene TRBV28 combines with J gene TRBJ1-1, with TRBD1 identical over 8 bases. V shed 1 base, J shed 2 bases, and the junction held 6 bases outside the gene matches. The V gene's germline CDR1 is MDHEN and CDR2 SYDVKM. This CDR3 is 16 amino acids long. The CDR3 region is CASSLYSTGANTEAFF. DNA for the CDR3: TGTGCCAGCAGTTTATATTCGACAGGGGCTAACACTGAAGCTTTCTTT.

The chain joins TRBV9 to TRBJ2-1; D is uncertain. This CDR3 is 12 amino acids long. CDR1 SGDLS and CDR2 YYNGEE come from the germline V gene. With 2 bases removed from V and 7 bases from J, the gap between germline ends came to 7 bases. The CDR3 DNA is TGTGCCAGCAGCGTGACCCAGAATGAGCAGTTCTTC. Translated: CASSVTQNEQFF.

This chain links TRBV10-3 with TRBJ2-7, with 7 bases aligning to TRBD1. Germline loops: CDR1 ENHRY, CDR2 SYGVKD. This CDR3 contains 13 residues. V lost 8 bases and J lost 2; bases outside the gene matches: 6. The CDR3: CAISPTGTYEQYF. The CDR3 nucleotides read TGTGCCATCTCCCCGACAGGGACCTACGAGCAGTACTTC.

This clone was observed a few times. The chain couples TRBV19 to TRBJ2-7, with 7 bases lining up with TRBD1. V shed 4 bases and J 1 base; nucleotides not matched to a gene: 4. CDR3 size: 14 residues. Germline V CDR1 and CDR2: LNHDA, SQIVND (reference sequence). The CDR3 spells CASSTTDRSYEQYF. The CDR3 nucleotides read TGTGCCAGTAGTACGACGGACAGGTCCTACGAGCAGTACTTC. Drawing the rest from reference TRBV19 and TRBJ2-7, the complete variable domain is DGGITQSPKYLFRKEGQNVTLSCEQNLNHDAMYWYRQDPGQGLRLIYYSQIVNDFQKGDIAEGYSVSREKKESFPLTVTSAQKNPTAFYLCASSTTDRSYEQYFGPGTRLTVT.

V and J are TRBV5-8 and TRBJ2-5; a weak D match, TRBD2 (6 bases). Germline CDR1 and CDR2: SGHTS and YDEGEE. The V end lost 0 bases, the J end lost 2 bases, and 17 bases lay between the germline ends. The CDR3 spans 17 residues. The chain's CDR3 is CASSLGALAETQETQYF. CDR3 nucleotide sequence: TGTGCCAGCAGCTTGGGGGCCTTAGCGGAAACACAAGAGACCCAGTACTTC.

This clone was seen only a few times. The chain employs TRBV5-1 and TRBJ2-1; 9 bases fit TRBD1. This CDR3 spans 16 amino acids. Germline V gives CDR1 SGHRS, CDR2 YFSETQ. V dropped 0 bases and J dropped 5; count of bases not matched to a gene: 6. The CDR3 spells CASSLATGGLNNEQFF. The DNA for the CDR3 is TGCGCCAGCAGCTTGGCGACAGGGGGGCTTAACAATGAGCAGTTCTTC.

This clone appeared a few times. The chain has TRBV7-8 and TRBJ1-1; D remains ambiguous. In germline, CDR1 is SGHVS, CDR2 FQNEAQ. Trimming pared 2 bases from V and 8 bases from J, leaving 12 bases between. CDR3 length: 13 amino acids. This CDR3 is CASSLRGRTEAFF. CDR3 bases: TGTGCCAGCAGCTTAAGAGGGAGGACCGAAGCTTTCTTT.

The rearrangement uses TRBV11-2 and TRBJ2-7, with TRBD2 matching over 7 bases. Per germline, CDR1 SGHAT and CDR2 FQNNGV. Losses at the gene ends were 0 bases for V and 0 bases for J; bases not matched to a gene: 2. The CDR3 spans 15 residues. The CDR3 DNA is TGTGCCAGCAGCTTAGAGGGCGGGAGCTCCTACGAGCAGTACTTC. Translated, it gives CASSLEGGSSYEQYF.

In DNA, the CDR3 is TGTGCCAGCAGCAGGAACCGGAGGGGGAATCAGCCCCAGCATTTT. Translation: CASSRNRRGNQPQHF. This chain uses TRBV28 with TRBJ1-5; perhaps TRBD1 as D (6 bases). The CDR3 spans 15 residues. The germline gives CDR1 MDHEN, CDR2 SYDVKM. V dropped 6 bases and J dropped 4 bases, with 16 bases sitting between them.

The chain joins TRBV2 to TRBJ2-7; 9 nucleotides align to TRBD2. CDR1 and CDR2 from the germline V gene are SNHLY and FYNNEI. The CDR3 runs 18 residues. V shed 4 bases, J shed 6 bases, and the junction held 19 bases outside the gene matches. The CDR3 DNA follows: TGTGCCAGCAGTGGGCCCCCATTCATAGCGGGAGAAGCGCGCGAGCAGTACTTC. Translation gives CASSGPPFIAGEAREQYF.

The V call is TRBV7-2, the J call TRBJ2-7; 8 positions match TRBD1. The CDR3 runs 14 residues. Germline assignment: CDR1 SGHTA and CDR2 FQGNSA. V trimming: 5 bases; J trimming: 2 bases; junction bases outside the gene matches: 5. CDR3 in amino acids: CASSPGQGPYEQYF. The CDR3 coding sequence is TGTGCCAGCAGCCCTGGACAGGGTCCCTACGAGCAGTACTTC.

V is TRBV4-2 and J is TRBJ2-1; 9 bases match TRBD2. Germline assignment: CDR1 LGHNA and CDR2 YNFKEQ. V lost 4 bases and J lost 6; bases outside the gene matches: 4. The CDR3 loop spans 14 amino acids. This chain's CDR3 is CASSPGLATNEQFF. Written as DNA, the CDR3 is TGTGCCAGCAGCCCCGGACTAGCGACCAATGAGCAGTTCTTC.

The chain is built from TRBV18 and TRBJ1-5, with D perhaps TRBD1 (6 bases). V lost 6 bases, J lost 0 bases, and 12 bases lay in between. The CDR3 totals 15 residues. Germline lookup yields CDR1 KGHSH and CDR2 LQKENI. CDR3 nucleotides: TGTGCCAGCTCGGGGTTCAGGGGTAGCAATCAGCCCCAGCATTTT. Its protein is CASSGFRGSNQPQHF. The variable domain in full, completed from reference TRBV18 and TRBJ1-5, reads NAGVMQNPRHLVRRRGQEARLRCSPMKGHSHVYWYRQLPEEGLKFMVYLQKENIIDESGMPKERFSAEFPKEGPSILRIQQVVRGDSAAYFCASSGFRGSNQPQHFGDGTRLSIL.

The rearrangement joins TRBV27 to TRBJ1-1; tentative D call: TRBD1 (6 bases). The CDR3 has 13 amino acids. Trimming removed 4 bases at V and 0 bases at J, with 6 bases between. Germline V CDR1 and CDR2: MNHEY, SMNVEV (reference sequence). DNA of the CDR3: TGTGCCAGCAGTTACAGGGTGAACACTGAAGCTTTCTTT. Encoded protein: CASSYRVNTEAFF.

The rearrangement joins TRBV7-3 to TRBJ2-2; TRBD1 agrees at 9 bases. The ends lost 5 bases at V and 3 bases at J; junction bases unmatched: 7. Germline V CDR1 and CDR2: SGHTA, FQGTGA. The CDR3 is 16 residues long. This CDR3 is CASSPGTGLDTGELFF. The CDR3 coding sequence is TGTGCCAGCAGCCCGGGGACAGGGTTGGACACCGGGGAGCTGTTTTTT.

In this sample, this clone turned up once. The chain joins TRBV6-4 to TRBJ2-3; the match to TRBD2 covers 8 bases. CDR1 is MRHNA, CDR2 SNTAGT, per germline. The CDR3 runs 16 residues. Trimming removed 3 bases from V and 1 base from J; junction bases left unmatched: 6. The CDR3 here is CASSEFATSGTDTQYF. CDR3 DNA sequence: TGTGCCAGCAGTGAATTCGCGACTAGCGGCACAGATACGCAGTATTTT.

J is TRBJ1-2 and V is TRBV19, with TRBD1 as a possible D gene (5 bases). Trimming cost V 7 bases and J 6 bases, with 21 bases left between them. CDR1 and CDR2 from the germline V gene are LNHDA and SQIVND (reference sequence). The CDR3 is 15 residues long. The CDR3 loop reads CASTHYGAGPNGYTF. The CDR3 nucleotides are TGTGCCAGTACCCACTACGGGGCAGGGCCCAATGGCTACACCTTC.

The chain uses TRBV27 and TRBJ2-2; possible D gene TRBD1, 6 bases. The CDR3 length is 13 residues. The ends were cut back, 5 bases at V and 4 bases at J, with 8 bases in the middle. Germline CDR1 is MNHEY and CDR2 is SMNVEV (reference sequence). For the CDR3, the DNA is TGTGCCAGCAGTCCGGACAGCACCGGGGAGCTGTTTTTT. Translated, it gives CASSPDSTGELFF.

The rearrangement uses TRBV5-1 and TRBJ2-5; D is undetermined. V lost 4 bases and J lost 0, with 10 bases in between. CDR3 length equals 14 residues. The germline V gene encodes CDR1 SGHRS and CDR2 YFSETQ. The CDR3 DNA follows: TGCGCCAGCAGCCGGAACAGCAACCAAGAGACCCAGTACTTC. It specifies CASSRNSNQETQYF.

This chain links TRBV6-4 with TRBJ2-5; 9 bases map to TRBD2. The germline CDR1 and CDR2 sequences are MRHNA and SNTAGT. The CDR3 is 13 amino acids. The J segment lost 3 bases and the V segment lost 10 bases, leaving 6 bases of the junction unmatched. The CDR3 nucleotides read TGTGCCATAGGGACTAGCAGAGAAGAGACCCAGTACTTC. It specifies CAIGTSREETQYF.

CDR3 coding DNA: TGTGCCAGCAGCTCCCAGGGCCCCCAAGAGACCCAGTACTTC. Its protein product is CASSSQGPQETQYF. This chain links TRBV28 with TRBJ2-5; a possible D gene is TRBD1 (5 bases). Trimming took 6 bases from V and 1 from J, leaving 12 bases between them. There are 14 residues in the CDR3. The germline gives CDR1 MDHEN, CDR2 SYDVKM.

V and J are TRBV18 and TRBJ2-1; 7 bases match TRBD2. J lost 4 bases, V lost 11 bases, and 11 bases had no gene match. Germline values: CDR1 KGHSH, CDR2 LQKENI. This CDR3 contains 14 residues. The CDR3, as DNA: TGTGCCTCGGGCCAGGCTAGCGGTTACAATGAGCAGTTCTTC. It codes for CASGQASGYNEQFF.

This clone was counted at least ten times. The V gene is TRBV7-9, the J gene TRBJ1-3, with no clear D. With 5 bases removed from V and 8 bases from J, the gap between germline ends came to 13 bases. Germline V gives CDR1 SEHNR, CDR2 FQNEAQ (reference sequence). The CDR3 is made up of 13 amino acids. In nucleotides, the CDR3 is TGTGCCAGCAGCCCGCCCGCTGTGGACACCATATATTTT. This sequence encodes CASSPPAVDTIYF.

This clone was seen once. This chain links TRBV15 with TRBJ1-1; TRBD1 matches 8 bases. The V gene end was trimmed by 7 bases and the J gene end by 1 base; junction bases not matched to a gene: 2. The CDR3 extends over 13 amino acids. Germline CDR1 is LNHNV and CDR2 is YYDKDF (reference sequence). In nucleotides, the CDR3 is TGTGCCACCACCGGGACAGGGAACACTGAAGCTTTCTTT. It is translated as CATTGTGNTEAFF.

This chain uses TRBV27 with TRBJ2-1, with 14 bases fitting TRBD2. Germline loops: CDR1 MNHEY, CDR2 SMNVEV (reference sequence). The CDR3 extends over 15 amino acids. The trim removed 6 bases at V and 6 bases at J, leaving 4 bases unmatched. CDR3 nucleotide sequence: TGTGCCAGCAGCCCGACTAGCGGGAGGGTCAATGAGCAGTTCTTC. Protein: CASSPTSGRVNEQFF.